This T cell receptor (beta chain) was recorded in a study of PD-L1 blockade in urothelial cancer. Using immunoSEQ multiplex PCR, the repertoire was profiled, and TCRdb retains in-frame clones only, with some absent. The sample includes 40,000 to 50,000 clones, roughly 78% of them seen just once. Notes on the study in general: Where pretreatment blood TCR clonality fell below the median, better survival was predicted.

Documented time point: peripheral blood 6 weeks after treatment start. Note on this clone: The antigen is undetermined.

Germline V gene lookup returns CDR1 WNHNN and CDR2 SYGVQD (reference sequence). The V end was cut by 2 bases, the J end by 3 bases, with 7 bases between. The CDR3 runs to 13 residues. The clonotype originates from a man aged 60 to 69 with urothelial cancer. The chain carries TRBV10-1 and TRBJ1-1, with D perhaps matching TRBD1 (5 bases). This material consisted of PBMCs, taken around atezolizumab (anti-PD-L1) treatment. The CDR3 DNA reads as TGCGCCAGCAGTGAGGGGGGGTACACTGAAGCTTTCTTT. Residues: CASSEGGYTEAFF.